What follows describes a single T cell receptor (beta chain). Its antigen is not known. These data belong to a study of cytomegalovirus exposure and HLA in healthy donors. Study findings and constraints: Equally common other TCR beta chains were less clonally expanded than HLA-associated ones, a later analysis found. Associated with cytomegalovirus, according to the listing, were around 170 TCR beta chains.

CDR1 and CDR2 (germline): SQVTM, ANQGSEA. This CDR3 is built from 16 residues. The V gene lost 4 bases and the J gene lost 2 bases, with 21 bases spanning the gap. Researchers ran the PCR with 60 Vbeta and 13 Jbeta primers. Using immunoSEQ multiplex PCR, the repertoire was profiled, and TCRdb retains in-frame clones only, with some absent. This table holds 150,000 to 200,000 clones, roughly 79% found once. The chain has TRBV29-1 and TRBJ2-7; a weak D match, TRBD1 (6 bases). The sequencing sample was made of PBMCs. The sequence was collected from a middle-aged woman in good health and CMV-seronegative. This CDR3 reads CSVGSMLGANPYEQYF. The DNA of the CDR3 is TGCAGCGTTGGGTCAATGTTGGGGGCGAACCCCTACGAGCAGTACTTC.